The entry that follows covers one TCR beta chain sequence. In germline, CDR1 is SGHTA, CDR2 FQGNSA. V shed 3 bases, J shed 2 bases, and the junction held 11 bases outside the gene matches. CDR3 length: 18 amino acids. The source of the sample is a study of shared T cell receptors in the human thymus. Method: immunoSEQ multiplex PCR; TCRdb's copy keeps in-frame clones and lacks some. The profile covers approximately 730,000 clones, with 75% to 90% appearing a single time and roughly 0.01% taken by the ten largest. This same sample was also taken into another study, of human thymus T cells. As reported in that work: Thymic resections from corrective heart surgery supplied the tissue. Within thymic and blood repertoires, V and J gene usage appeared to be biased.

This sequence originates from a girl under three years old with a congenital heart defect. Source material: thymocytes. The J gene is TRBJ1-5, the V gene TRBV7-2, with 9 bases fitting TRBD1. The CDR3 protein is CASSLGGQGTFGNQPQHF. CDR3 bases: TGTGCCAGCAGCTTGGGGGGACAGGGAACATTCGGCAATCAGCCCCAGCATTTT.